Listed below are T cell receptor beta chains from one sample, sequenced in a study of blood T cell repertoires in COVID-19. Clones were read by immunoSEQ multiplex PCR, and TCRdb kept only the in-frame ones, dropping some. Of some 400,000 clones in the sample, approximately 77% were seen once. The sequencing input was peripheral blood. These receptors came from a human donor with acute or convalescent COVID-19. The donor label of this sample is uncertain. Each CDR3 is given with its conserved first and last residue. Each record gives: V gene, CDR3 length, D gene, J gene, clone size, CDR3 DNA, CDR3 protein. D genes are given only for firm matches. Only part of the rows carry a size: once, few, many, or a class if the clone is expanded.

v_gene: TRBV6-5; len: 15; d_gene: .; j_gene: TRBJ2-1; abundance: few; CDR3nt: TGTGCCAGCAGTTACTCGAGAGGGTCTATGGGTGAGCAGTTCTTC; CDR3aa: CASSYSRGSMGEQFF
v_gene: TRBV9; len: 14; d_gene: TRBD1; j_gene: TRBJ2-7; abundance: .; CDR3nt: TGTGCCAGCAGCGAAGGGACAGGACGCTACGAGCAGTACTTC; CDR3aa: CASSEGTGRYEQYF
v_gene: TRBV7-7; len: 13; d_gene: .; j_gene: TRBJ1-1; abundance: .; CDR3nt: TGTGCCAGCAGTTTACATAGGAACACTGAAGCTTTCTTT; CDR3aa: CASSLHRNTEAFF
v_gene: TRBV10-3; len: 13; d_gene: TRBD1; j_gene: TRBJ2-7; abundance: .; CDR3nt: TGTGCCATCATGGGGACAGGCCTCCACGAGCAGTACTTC; CDR3aa: CAIMGTGLHEQYF
v_gene: TRBV7-6; len: 15; d_gene: TRBD1; j_gene: TRBJ2-1; abundance: .; CDR3nt: TGTGCCAGCAGCTTGCAGGGGGCTTTAGGGAATGAGCAGTTCTTC; CDR3aa: CASSLQGALGNEQFF
v_gene: TRBV30; len: 14; d_gene: .; j_gene: TRBJ2-3; abundance: .; CDR3nt: TGTGCCTGGAGTGGGGGTGGAGGATCAGATACGCAGTATTTT; CDR3aa: CAWSGGGGSDTQYF
v_gene: TRBV5-4; len: 16; d_gene: TRBD1; j_gene: TRBJ2-7; abundance: .; CDR3nt: TGTGCCAGCAGCTTGGAGTTTGGGACAGGTTTCCGCGAGCAGTACTTC; CDR3aa: CASSLEFGTGFREQYF
v_gene: TRBV15; len: 17; d_gene: TRBD1; j_gene: TRBJ1-4; abundance: .; CDR3nt: TGTGCCACCAGTCCGCCGGACAGGGGAAGAACTAATGAAAAACTGTTTTTT; CDR3aa: CATSPPDRGRTNEKLFF
v_gene: TRBV30; len: 13; d_gene: .; j_gene: TRBJ1-1; abundance: .; CDR3nt: TGTGCCTGGAGGTGGCAGATGAACACTGAAGCTTTCTTT; CDR3aa: CAWRWQMNTEAFF
v_gene: TRBV2; len: 14; d_gene: TRBD2; j_gene: TRBJ2-1; abundance: .; CDR3nt: TGTGCCAGCACACTGGCGGGGGGGTACAATGAGCAGTTCTTC; CDR3aa: CASTLAGGYNEQFF
v_gene: TRBV5-6; len: 15; d_gene: TRBD2; j_gene: TRBJ2-5; abundance: .; CDR3nt: TGTGCCAGCAGCTACCGCGGGGGGCTTCCCGAGACCCAGTACTTC; CDR3aa: CASSYRGGLPETQYF
v_gene: TRBV5-4; len: 16; d_gene: TRBD1; j_gene: TRBJ2-1; abundance: .; CDR3nt: TGTGCCAGCAGATTGGGGACAGGGGGGGTTTACAATGAGCAGTTCTTC; CDR3aa: CASRLGTGGVYNEQFF
v_gene: TRBV18; len: 15; d_gene: .; j_gene: TRBJ2-5; abundance: .; CDR3nt: TGTGCCAGCTCACTCCAGCGGGCCACCCAAGAGACCCAGTACTTC; CDR3aa: CASSLQRATQETQYF
v_gene: TRBV29-1; len: 15; d_gene: .; j_gene: TRBJ1-1; abundance: .; CDR3nt: TGCAGCGTTGATCCTTGGAGACTTAAGAACACTGAAGCTTTCTTT; CDR3aa: CSVDPWRLKNTEAFF
v_gene: TRBV15; len: 14; d_gene: .; j_gene: TRBJ1-1; abundance: .; CDR3nt: TGTGCCACCAGTACGTGGGAGAGGGTCACTGAAGCTTTCTTT; CDR3aa: CATSTWERVTEAFF
v_gene: TRBV25-1; len: 16; d_gene: TRBD1; j_gene: TRBJ1-1; abundance: few; CDR3nt: TGTGCCAGCAGTGGCGGGACAGCCGGCGGGAACACTGAAGCTTTCTTT; CDR3aa: CASSGGTAGGNTEAFF
v_gene: TRBV7-6; len: 17; d_gene: TRBD1; j_gene: TRBJ1-6; abundance: few; CDR3nt: TGTGCCAGCAGCCGATTAGCTGCGGGACAGGGGATTTCACCCCTCCACTTT; CDR3aa: CASSRLAAGQGISPLHF
v_gene: TRBV7-9; len: 18; d_gene: TRBD2; j_gene: TRBJ2-3; abundance: once; CDR3nt: TGTGCCAGCAGCCCCGAGTTAAGACGGCGGGAGAGGGCAGATACGCAGTATTTT; CDR3aa: CASSPELRRRERADTQYF
v_gene: TRBV10-2; len: 14; d_gene: TRBD2; j_gene: TRBJ2-2; abundance: .; CDR3nt: TGCGCCAGCAGTGCTAGCGGGGGCGGCGGGGAGCTGTTTTTT; CDR3aa: CASSASGGGGELFF
v_gene: TRBV7-9; len: 14; d_gene: .; j_gene: TRBJ2-2; abundance: .; CDR3nt: TGTGCCAGTGGCTTGGCGGGAAACACCGGGGAGCTGTTTTTT; CDR3aa: CASGLAGNTGELFF
v_gene: TRBV7-6; len: 16; d_gene: .; j_gene: TRBJ2-7; abundance: once; CDR3nt: TGTGCCAGCAGCTTAGGCGACGGGACACGGAGCTACGAGCAGTACTTC; CDR3aa: CASSLGDGTRSYEQYF
v_gene: TRBV5-6; len: 17; d_gene: TRBD1; j_gene: TRBJ2-5; abundance: .; CDR3nt: TGTGCCAGCAGCTTCCTCCGGGACAGAATTAGGCGAGAGACCCAGTACTTC; CDR3aa: CASSFLRDRIRRETQYF